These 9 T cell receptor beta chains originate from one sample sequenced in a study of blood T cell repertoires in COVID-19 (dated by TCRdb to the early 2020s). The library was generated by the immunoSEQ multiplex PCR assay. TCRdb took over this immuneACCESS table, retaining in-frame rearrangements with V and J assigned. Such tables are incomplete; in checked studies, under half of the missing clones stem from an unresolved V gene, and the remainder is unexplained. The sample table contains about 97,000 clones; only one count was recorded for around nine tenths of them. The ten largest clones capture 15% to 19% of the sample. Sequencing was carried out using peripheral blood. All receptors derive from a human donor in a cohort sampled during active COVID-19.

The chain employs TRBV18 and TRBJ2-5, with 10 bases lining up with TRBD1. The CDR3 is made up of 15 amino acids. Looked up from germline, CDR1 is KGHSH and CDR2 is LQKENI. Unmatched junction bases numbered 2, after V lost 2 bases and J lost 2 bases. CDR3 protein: CASSPRDRGQETQYF. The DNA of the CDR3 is TGTGCCAGCTCACCAAGGGACAGGGGTCAAGAGACCCAGTACTTC.

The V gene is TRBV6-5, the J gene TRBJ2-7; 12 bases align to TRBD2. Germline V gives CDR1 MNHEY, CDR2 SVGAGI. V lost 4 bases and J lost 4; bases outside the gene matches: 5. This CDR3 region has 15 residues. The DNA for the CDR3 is TGTGCCAGCAGTTTCTCGACTAGCGGGAGTTACGAGCAGTACTTC. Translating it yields CASSFSTSGSYEQYF.

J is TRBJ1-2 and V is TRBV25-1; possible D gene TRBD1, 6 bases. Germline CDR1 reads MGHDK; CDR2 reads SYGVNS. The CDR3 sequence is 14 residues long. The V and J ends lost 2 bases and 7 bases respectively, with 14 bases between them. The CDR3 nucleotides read TGTGCCAGCAGTGAAACGAGGGGGGGCCGTGGCTACACCTTC. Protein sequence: CASSETRGGRGYTF.

Written as DNA, the CDR3 is TGTGCCAGCAGCCAAGACAGGCGATACACCGGGGAGCTGTTTTTT. Protein: CASSQDRRYTGELFF. The V call is TRBV7-3, the J call TRBJ2-2, with TRBD1 as a possible D gene (6 bases). Trimming shortened V by 5 bases and J by 3 bases, and 13 bases separated the two germline ends. Per germline, CDR1 SGHTA and CDR2 FQGTGA. CDR3 length equals 15 residues.

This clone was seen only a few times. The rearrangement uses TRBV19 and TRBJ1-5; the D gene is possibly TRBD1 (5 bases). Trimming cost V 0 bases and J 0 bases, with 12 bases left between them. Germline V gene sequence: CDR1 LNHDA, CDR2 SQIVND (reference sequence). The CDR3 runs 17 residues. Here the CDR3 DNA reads TGTGCCAGTAGTATAGATCGGGGGTTTTATAGCAATCAGCCCCAGCATTTT. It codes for CASSIDRGFYSNQPQHF.

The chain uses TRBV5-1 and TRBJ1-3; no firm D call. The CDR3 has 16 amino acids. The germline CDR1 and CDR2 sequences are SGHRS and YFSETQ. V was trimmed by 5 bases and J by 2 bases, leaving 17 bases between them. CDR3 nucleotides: TGCGCCAGCAGTCCCACCGGGATCGGGGCTGGAAACACCATATATTTT. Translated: CASSPTGIGAGNTIYF.

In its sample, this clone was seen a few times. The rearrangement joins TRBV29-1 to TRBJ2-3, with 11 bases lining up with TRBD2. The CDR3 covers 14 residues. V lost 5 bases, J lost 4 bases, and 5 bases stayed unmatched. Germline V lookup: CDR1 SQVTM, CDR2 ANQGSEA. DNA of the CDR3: TGCAGCGTTCTACTAGCGGGGGCCGCAGATACGCAGTATTTT. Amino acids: CSVLLAGAADTQYF.

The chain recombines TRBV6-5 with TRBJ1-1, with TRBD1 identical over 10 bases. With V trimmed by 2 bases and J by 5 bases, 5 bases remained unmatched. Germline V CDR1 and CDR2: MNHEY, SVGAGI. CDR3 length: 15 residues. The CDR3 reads CASSYRDRGGTEAFF. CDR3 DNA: TGTGCCAGCAGTTACAGGGACAGGGGAGGTACTGAAGCTTTCTTT.

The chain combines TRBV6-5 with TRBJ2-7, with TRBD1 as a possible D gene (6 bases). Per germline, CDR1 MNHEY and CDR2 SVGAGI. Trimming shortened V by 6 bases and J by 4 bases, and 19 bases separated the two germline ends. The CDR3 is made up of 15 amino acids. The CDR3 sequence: CASSIGGLGIYEQYF. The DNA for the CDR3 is TGTGCCAGCAGCATTGGGGGCCTGGGGATTTACGAGCAGTACTTC.